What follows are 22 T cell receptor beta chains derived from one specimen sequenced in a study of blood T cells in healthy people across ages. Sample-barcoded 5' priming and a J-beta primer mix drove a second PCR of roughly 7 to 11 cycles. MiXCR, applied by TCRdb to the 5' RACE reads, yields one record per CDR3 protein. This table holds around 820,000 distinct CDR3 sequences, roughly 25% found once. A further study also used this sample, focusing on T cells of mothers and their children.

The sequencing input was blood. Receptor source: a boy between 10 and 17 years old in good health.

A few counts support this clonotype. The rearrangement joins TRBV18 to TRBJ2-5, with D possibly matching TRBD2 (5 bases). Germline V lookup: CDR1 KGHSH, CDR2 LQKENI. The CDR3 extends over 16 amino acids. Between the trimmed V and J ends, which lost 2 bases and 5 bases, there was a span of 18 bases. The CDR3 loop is CASSPVELGTGETQYF. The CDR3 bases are TGTGCCAGCTCACCAGTGGAGTTGGGCACGGGGGAGACCCAGTACTTC.

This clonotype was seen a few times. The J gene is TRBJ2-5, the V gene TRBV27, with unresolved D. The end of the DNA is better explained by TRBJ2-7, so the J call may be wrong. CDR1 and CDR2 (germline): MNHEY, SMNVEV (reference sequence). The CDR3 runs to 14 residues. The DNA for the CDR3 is TGTGCCAGCCGACTCAACCGGGTCTCCTACGAGCAGTACTTC. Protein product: CASRLNRVSYEQYF.

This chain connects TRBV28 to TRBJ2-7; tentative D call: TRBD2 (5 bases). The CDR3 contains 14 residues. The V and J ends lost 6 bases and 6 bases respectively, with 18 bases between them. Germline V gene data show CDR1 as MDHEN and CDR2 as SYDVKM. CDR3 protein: CASSTPGRSTEQYF. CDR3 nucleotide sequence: TGTGCCAGCAGCACACCGGGAAGATCGACCGAGCAGTACTTC.

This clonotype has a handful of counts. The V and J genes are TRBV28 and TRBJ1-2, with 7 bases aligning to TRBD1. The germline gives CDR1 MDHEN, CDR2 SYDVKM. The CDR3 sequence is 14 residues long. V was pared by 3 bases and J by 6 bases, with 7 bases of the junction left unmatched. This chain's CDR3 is CASSFVGQSNGYTF. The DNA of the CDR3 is TGTGCCAGCAGTTTCGTGGGACAGTCAAATGGCTACACCTTC.

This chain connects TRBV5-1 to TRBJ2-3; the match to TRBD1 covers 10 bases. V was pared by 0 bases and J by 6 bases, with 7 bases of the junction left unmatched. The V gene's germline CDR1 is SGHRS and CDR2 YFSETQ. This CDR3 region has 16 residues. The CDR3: CASSLDSRGQGDTQYF. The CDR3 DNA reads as TGCGCCAGCAGCTTGGATTCTCGGGGACAGGGGGATACGCAGTATTTT.

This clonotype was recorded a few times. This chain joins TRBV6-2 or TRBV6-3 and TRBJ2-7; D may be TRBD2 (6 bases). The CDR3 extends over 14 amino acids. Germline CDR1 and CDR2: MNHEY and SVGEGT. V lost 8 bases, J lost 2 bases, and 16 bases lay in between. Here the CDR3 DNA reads TGTGCCAGCCGTCTCCAATCGGGAGCCTACGAGCAGTACTTC. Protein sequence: CASRLQSGAYEQYF.

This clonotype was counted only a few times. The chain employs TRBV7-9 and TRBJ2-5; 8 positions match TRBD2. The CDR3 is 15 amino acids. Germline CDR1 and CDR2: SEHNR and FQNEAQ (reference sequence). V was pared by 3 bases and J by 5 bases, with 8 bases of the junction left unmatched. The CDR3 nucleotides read TGTGCCAGCAGCTTGAATCAGCCTAGCGGGGAGACCCAGTACTTC. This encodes CASSLNQPSGETQYF.

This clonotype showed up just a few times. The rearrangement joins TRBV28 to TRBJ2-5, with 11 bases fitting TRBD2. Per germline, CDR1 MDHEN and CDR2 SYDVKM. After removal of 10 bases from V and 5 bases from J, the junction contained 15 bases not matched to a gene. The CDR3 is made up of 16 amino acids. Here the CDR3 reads CATTLGLAGGWETQYF. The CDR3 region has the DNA TGTGCCACCACCCTCGGGCTAGCGGGGGGCTGGGAGACCCAGTACTTC.

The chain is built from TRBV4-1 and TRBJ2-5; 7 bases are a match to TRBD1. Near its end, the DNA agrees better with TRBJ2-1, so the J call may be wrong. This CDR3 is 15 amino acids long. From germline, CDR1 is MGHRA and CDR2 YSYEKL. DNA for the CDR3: TGCGCCAGCAGCCTTTCTCGGACAGGCCGCAATGAGCAGTTCTTC. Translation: CASSLSRTGRNEQFF.

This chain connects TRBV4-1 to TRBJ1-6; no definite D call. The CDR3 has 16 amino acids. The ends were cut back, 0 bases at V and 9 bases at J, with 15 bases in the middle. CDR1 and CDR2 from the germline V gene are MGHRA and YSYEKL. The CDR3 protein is CASSQEYGPKISPLHF. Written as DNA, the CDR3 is TGCGCCAGCAGCCAAGAATACGGCCCTAAGATTTCACCCCTCCACTTT.

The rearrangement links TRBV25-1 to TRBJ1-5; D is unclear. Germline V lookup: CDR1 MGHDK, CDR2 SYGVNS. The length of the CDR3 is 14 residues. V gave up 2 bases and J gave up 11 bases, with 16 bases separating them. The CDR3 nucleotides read TGTGCCAGCAGTGAAGGTGCGGACCGAAGGACCCAGCATTTT. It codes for CASSEGADRRTQHF.

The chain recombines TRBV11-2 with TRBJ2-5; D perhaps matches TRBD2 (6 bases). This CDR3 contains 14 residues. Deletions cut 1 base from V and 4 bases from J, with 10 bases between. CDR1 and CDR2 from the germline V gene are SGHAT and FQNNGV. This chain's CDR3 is CASSLAGELETQYF. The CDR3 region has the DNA TGTGCCAGCAGCTTAGCGGGGGAGCTAGAGACCCAGTACTTC.

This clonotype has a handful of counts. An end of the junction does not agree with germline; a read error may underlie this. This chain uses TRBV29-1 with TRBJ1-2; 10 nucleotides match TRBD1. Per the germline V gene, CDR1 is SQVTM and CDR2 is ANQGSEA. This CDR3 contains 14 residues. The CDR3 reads CSIDTGTGDYGYTF. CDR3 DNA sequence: TGCAGCATTGATACCGGGACAGGGGATTATGGCTACACCTTC.

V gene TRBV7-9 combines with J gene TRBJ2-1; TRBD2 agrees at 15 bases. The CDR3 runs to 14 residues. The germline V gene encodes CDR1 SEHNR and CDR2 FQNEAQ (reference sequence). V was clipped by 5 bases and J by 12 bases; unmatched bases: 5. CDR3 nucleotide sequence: TGTGCCAGCAGCGACGGACTAGCGGGAGGGGGGCAGTTCTTC. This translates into CASSDGLAGGGQFF. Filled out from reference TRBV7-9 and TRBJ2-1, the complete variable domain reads DTGVSQNPRHKITKRGQNVTFRCDPISEHNRLYWYRQTLGQGPEFLTYFQNEAQLEKSRLLSDRFSAERPKGSFSTLEIQRTEQGDSAMYLCASSDGLAGGGQFFGPGTRLTVL.

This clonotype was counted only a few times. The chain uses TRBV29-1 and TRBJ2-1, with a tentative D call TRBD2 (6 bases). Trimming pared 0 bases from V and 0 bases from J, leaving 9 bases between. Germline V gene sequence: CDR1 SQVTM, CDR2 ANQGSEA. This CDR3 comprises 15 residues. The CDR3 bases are TGCAGCGTTGAAGATGACGGGAGCTCCTACAATGAGCAGTTCTTC. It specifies CSVEDDGSSYNEQFF.

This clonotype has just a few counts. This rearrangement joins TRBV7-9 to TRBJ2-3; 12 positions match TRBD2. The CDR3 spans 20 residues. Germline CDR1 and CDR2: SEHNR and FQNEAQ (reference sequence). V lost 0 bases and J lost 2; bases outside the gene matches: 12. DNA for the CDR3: TGTGCCAGCAGCTTAGCGGGCAGGGGACTAGCGGGCGATAACACAGATACGCAGTATTTT. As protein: CASSLAGRGLAGDNTDTQYF.

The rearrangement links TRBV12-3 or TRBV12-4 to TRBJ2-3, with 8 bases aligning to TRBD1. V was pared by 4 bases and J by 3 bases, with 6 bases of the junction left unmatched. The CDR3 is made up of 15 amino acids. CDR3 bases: TGTGCCAGCAGTTACGGGACAGGCAGAACAGATACGCAGTATTTT. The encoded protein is CASSYGTGRTDTQYF.

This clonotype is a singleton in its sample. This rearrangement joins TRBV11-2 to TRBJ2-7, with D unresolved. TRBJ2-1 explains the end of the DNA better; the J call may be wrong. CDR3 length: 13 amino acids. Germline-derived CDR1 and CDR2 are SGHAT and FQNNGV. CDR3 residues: CASRALSNYEQFF. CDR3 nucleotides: TGTGCCAGCAGAGCTTTGAGTAACTATGAGCAGTTCTTC.

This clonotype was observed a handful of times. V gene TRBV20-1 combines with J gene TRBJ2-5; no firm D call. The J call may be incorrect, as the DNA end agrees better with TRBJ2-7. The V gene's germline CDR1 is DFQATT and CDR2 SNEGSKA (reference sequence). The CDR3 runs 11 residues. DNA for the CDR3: TGCAGTGCTAGAGTCGACTACGAGCAGTACTTC. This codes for CSARVDYEQYF.

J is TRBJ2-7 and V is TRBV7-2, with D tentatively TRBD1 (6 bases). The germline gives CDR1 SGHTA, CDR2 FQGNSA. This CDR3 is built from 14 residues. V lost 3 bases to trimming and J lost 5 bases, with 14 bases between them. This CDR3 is CASSLIQGQDEQYF. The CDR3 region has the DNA TGTGCCAGCAGCTTGATACAGGGCCAGGACGAGCAGTACTTC.

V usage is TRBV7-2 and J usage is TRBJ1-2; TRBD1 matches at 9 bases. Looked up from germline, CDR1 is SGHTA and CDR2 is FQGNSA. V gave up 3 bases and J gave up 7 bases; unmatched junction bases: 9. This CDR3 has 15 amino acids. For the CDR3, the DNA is TGTGCCAGCAGCTTCCCCGGGACAGGGTCCGGTGGCTACACCTTC. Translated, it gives CASSFPGTGSGGYTF.

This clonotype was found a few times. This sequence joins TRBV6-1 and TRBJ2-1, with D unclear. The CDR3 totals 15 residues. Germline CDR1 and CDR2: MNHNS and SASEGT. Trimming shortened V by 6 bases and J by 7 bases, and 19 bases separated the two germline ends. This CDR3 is CASSDFAPLGNEQFF. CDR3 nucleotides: TGTGCCAGCAGCGACTTCGCGCCCCTAGGTAATGAGCAGTTCTTC.